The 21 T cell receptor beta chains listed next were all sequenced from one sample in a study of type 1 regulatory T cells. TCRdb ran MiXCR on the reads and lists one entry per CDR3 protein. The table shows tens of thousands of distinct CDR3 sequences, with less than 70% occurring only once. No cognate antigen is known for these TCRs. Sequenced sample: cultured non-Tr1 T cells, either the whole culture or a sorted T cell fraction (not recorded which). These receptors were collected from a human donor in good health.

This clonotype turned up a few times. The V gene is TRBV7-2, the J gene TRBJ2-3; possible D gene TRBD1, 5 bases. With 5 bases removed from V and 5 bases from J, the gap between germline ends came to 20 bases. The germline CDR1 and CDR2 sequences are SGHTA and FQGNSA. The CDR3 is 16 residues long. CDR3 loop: CASSPLDKRGGDTQYF. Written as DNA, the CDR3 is TGTGCCAGCAGCCCGCTCGATAAAAGGGGCGGAGATACGCAGTATTTT.

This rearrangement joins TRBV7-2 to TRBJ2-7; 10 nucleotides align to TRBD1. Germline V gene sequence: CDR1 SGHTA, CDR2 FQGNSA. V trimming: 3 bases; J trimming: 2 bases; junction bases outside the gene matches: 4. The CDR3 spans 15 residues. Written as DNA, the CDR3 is TGTGCCAGCAGCTTGACAGGGGGCGCTCCCTACGAGCAGTACTTC. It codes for CASSLTGGAPYEQYF.

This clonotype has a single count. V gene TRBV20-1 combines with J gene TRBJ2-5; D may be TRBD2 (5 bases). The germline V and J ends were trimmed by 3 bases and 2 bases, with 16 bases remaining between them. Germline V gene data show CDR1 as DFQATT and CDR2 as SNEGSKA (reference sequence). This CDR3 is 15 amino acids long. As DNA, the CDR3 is TGCAGTGCTAGCCCATCCAAAAGCGGACAAGAGACCCAGTACTTC. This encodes CSASPSKSGQETQYF.

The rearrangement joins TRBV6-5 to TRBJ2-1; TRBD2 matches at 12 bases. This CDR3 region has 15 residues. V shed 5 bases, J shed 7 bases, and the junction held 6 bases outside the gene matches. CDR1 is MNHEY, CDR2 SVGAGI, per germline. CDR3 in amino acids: CASSLAGGGRNEQFF. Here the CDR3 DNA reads TGTGCCAGCAGTCTAGCGGGAGGGGGTCGGAATGAGCAGTTCTTC.

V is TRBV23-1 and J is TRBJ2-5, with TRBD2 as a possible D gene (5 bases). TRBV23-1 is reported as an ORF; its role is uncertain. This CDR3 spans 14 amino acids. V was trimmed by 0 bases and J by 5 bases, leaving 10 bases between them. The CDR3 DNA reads TGCGCCAGCAGTCAATCCCCTAGCTGGGAGACCCAGTACTTC. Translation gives CASSQSPSWETQYF.

CDR3 protein: CASSLTVRTSGYEQYF. The CDR3 DNA sequence: TGCGCCAGCAGCTTAACTGTCAGGACTAGCGGCTACGAGCAGTACTTC. This chain uses TRBV5-1 with TRBJ2-7; TRBD2 aligns across 10 bases. Germline values: CDR1 SGHRS, CDR2 YFSETQ. V lost 2 bases to trimming and J lost 3 bases; unmatched junction nucleotides: 8. This CDR3 contains 16 residues.

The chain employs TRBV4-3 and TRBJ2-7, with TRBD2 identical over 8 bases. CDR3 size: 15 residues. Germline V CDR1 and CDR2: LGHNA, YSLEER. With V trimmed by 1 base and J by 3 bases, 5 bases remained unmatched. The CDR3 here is CASSQGSSGSYEQYF. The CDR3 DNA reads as TGCGCCAGCAGCCAAGGATCCAGCGGGAGCTACGAGCAGTACTTC.

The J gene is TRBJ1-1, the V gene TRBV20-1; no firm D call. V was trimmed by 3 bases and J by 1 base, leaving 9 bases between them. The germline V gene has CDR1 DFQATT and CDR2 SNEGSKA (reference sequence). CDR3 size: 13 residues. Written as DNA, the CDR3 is TGCAGTGCTAGTGACGGGTGGAACACTGAAGCTTTCTTT. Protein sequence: CSASDGWNTEAFF.

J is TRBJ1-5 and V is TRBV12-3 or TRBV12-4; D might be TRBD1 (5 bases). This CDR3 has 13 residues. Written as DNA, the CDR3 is TGTGCTTCGCACAGGAGTGGGAATCAGCCCCAGCATTTT. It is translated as CASHRSGNQPQHF.

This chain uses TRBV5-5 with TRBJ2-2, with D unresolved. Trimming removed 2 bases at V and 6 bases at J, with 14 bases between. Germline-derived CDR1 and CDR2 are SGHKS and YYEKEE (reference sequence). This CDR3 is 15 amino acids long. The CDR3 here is CASSFYRTESGELFF. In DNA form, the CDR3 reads TGTGCCAGCAGCTTTTACCGGACGGAGTCCGGGGAGCTGTTTTTT.

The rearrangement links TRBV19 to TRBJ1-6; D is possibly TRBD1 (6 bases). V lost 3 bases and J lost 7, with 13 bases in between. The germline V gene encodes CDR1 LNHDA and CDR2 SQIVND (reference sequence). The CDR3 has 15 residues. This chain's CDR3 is CASSMTTGPNSPLHF. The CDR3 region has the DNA TGTGCCAGTAGTATGACGACAGGCCCGAATTCACCCCTCCACTTT.

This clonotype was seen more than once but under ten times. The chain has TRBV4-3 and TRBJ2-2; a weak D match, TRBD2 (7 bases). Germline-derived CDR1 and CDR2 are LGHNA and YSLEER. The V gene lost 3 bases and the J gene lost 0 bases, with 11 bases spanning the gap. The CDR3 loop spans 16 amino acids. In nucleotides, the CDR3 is TGCGCCAGCAGCCAGGGGAGGGGGACGAACACCGGGGAGCTGTTTTTT. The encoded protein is CASSQGRGTNTGELFF.

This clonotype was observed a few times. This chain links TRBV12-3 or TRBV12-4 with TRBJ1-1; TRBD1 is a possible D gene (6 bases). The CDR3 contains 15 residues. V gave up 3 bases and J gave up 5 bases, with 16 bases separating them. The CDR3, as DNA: TGTGCCAGCAGTTTTCAAGGGGGAGGTTTAACTGAAGCTTTCTTT. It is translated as CASSFQGGGLTEAFF.

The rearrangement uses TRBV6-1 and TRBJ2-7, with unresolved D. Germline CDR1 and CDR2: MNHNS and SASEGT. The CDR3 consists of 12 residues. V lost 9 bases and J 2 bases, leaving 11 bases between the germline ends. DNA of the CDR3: TGTGCCAGTGAGACTTATACCTACGAGCAGTACTTC. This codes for CASETYTYEQYF.

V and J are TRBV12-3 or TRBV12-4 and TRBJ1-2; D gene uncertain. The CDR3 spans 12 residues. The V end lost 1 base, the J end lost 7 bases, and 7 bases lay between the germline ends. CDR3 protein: CASSLGDIGYTF. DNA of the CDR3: TGTGCCAGCAGTTTAGGAGACATTGGCTACACCTTC.

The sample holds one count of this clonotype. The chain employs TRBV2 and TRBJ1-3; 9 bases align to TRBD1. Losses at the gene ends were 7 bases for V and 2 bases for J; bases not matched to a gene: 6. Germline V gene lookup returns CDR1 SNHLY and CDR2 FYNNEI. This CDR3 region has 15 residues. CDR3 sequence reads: CASTLRTGAGNTIYF. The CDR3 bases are TGTGCCAGCACCCTCCGGACAGGGGCTGGAAACACCATATATTTT. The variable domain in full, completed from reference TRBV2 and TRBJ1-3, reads EPEVTQTPSHQVTQMGQEVILRCVPISNHLYFYWYRQILGQKVEFLVSFYNNEISEKSEIFDDQFSVERPDGSNFTLKIRSTKLEDSAMYFCASTLRTGAGNTIYFGEGSWLTVV.

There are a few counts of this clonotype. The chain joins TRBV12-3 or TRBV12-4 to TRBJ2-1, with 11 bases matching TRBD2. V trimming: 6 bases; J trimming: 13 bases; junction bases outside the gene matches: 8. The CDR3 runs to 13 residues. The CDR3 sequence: CASSPTSGGGQFF. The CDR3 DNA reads TGTGCCAGCAGCCCCACTAGCGGGGGCGGACAGTTCTTC.

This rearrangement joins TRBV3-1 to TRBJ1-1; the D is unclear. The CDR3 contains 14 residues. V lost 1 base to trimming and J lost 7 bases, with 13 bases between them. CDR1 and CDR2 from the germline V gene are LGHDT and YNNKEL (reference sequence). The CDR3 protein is CASSQGGGYGEAFF. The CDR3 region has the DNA TGTGCCAGCAGCCAAGGGGGTGGGTATGGTGAAGCTTTCTTT.

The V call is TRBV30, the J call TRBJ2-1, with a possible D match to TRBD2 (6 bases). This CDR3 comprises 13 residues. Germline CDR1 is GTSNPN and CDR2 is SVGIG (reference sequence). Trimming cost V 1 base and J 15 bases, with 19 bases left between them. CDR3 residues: CAWSEAGFPSLFF. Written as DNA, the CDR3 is TGTGCCTGGAGTGAAGCGGGCTTTCCAAGTCTGTTCTTC.

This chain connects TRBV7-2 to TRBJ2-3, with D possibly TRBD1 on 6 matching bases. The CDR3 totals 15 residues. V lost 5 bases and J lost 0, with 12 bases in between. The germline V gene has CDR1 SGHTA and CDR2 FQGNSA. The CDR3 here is CASSGDRRSTDTQYF. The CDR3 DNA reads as TGTGCCAGCAGCGGAGACAGGAGGAGCACAGATACGCAGTATTTT.

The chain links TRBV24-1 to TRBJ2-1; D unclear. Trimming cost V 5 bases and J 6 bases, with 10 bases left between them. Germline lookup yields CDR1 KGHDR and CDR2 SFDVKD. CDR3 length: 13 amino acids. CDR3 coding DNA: TGTGCCACCAGTGGAATCTTTTCCAATGAGCAGTTCTTC. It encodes CATSGIFSNEQFF.